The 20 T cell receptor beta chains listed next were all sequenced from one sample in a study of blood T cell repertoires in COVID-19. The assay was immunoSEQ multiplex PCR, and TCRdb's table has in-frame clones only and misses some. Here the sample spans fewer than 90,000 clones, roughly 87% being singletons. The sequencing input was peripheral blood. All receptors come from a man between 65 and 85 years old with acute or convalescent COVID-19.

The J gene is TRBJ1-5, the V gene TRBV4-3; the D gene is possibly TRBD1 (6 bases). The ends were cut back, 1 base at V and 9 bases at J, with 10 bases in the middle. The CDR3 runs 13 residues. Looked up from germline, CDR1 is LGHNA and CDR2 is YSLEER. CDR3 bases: TGCGCCAGCAGCCAAGTAGGGGGGGCGCCCCAGCATTTT. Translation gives CASSQVGGAPQHF.

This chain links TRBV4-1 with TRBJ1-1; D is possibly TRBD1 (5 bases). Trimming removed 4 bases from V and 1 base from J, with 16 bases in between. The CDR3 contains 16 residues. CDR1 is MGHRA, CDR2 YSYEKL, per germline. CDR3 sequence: CASSPDRSGANTEAFF. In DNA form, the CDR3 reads TGCGCCAGCAGCCCTGACAGAAGTGGGGCGAACACTGAAGCTTTCTTT.

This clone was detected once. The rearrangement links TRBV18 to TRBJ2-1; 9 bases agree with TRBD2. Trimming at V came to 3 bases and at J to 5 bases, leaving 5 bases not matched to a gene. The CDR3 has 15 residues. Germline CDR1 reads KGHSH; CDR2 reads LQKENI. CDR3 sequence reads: CASSPRGGGDNEQFF. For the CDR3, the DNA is TGTGCCAGCTCACCGCGGGGGGGCGGCGACAATGAGCAGTTCTTC.

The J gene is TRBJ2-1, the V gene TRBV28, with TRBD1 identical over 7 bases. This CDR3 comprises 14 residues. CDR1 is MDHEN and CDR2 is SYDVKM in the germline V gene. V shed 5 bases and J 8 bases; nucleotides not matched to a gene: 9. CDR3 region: CASSPTTGRYEQFF. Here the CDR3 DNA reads TGTGCCAGCAGTCCGACGACAGGGCGCTATGAGCAGTTCTTC.

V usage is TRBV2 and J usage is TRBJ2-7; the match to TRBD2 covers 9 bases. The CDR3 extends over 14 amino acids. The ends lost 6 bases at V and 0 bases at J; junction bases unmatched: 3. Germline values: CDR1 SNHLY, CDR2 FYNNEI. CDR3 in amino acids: CASRSGGSSYEQYF. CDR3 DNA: TGTGCCAGCAGAAGCGGGGGGAGCTCCTACGAGCAGTACTTC. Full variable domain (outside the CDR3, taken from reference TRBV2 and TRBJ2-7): EPEVTQTPSHQVTQMGQEVILRCVPISNHLYFYWYRQILGQKVEFLVSFYNNEISEKSEIFDDQFSVERPDGSNFTLKIRSTKLEDSAMYFCASRSGGSSYEQYFGPGTRLTVT.

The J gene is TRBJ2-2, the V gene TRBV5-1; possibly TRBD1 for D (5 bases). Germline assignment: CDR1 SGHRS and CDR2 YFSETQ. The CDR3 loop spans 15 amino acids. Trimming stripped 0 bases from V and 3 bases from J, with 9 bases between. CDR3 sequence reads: CASSLDRLYTGELFF. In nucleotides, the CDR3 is TGCGCCAGCAGCTTGGACAGGCTGTACACCGGGGAGCTGTTTTTT.

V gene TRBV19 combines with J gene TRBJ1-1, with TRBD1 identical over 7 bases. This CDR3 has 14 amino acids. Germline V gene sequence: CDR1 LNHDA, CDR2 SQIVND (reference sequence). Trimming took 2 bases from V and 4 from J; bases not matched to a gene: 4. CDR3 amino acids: CASSIQGDTTEAFF. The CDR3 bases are TGTGCCAGTAGTATACAGGGGGATACCACTGAAGCTTTCTTT.

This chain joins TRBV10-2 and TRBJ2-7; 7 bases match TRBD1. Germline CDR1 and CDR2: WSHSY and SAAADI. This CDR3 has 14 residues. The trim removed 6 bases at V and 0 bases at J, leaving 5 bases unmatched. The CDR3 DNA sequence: TGCGCCAGCAGGCGACAGGGTAGCTCCTACGAGCAGTACTTC. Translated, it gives CASRRQGSSYEQYF.

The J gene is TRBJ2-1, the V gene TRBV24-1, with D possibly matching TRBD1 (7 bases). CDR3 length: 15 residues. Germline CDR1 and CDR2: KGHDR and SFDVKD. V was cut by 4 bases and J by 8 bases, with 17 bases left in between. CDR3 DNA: TGTGCCACCAGTGACTCCGCAGGGGGGTTCGATGAGCAGTTCTTC. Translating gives CATSDSAGGFDEQFF.

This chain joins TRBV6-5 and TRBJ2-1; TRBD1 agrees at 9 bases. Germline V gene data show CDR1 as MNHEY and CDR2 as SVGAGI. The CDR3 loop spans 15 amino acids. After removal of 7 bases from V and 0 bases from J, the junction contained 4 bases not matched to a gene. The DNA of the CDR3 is TGTGCCAGCAACCAGGGACAGGGCTCCTACAATGAGCAGTTCTTC. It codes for CASNQGQGSYNEQFF.

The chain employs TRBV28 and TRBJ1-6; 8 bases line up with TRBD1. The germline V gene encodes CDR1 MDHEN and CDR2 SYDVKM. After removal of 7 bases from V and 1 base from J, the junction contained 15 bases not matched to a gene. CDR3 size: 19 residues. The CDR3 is CASTRRAGGAGSYNSPLHF. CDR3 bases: TGTGCCAGCACCCGACGGGCAGGGGGCGCCGGTTCCTATAATTCACCCCTCCACTTT. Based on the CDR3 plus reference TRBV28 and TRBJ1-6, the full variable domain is DVKVTQSSRYLVKRTGEKVFLECVQDMDHENMFWYRQDPGLGLRLIYFSYDVKMKEKGDIPEGYSVSREKKERFSLILESASTNQTSMYLCASTRRAGGAGSYNSPLHFGNGTRLTVT.

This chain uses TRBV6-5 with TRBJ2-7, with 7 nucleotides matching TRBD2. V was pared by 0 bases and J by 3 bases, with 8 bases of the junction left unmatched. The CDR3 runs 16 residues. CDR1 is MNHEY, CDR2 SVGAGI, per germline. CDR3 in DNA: TGTGCCAGCAGTTACTCTAGCGGGCGCACAGGCTACGAGCAGTACTTC. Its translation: CASSYSSGRTGYEQYF.

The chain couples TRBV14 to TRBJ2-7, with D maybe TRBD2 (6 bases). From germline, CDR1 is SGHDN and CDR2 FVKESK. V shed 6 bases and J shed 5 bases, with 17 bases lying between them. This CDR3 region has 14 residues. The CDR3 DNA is TGTGCCAGCAGTCGTCCGGGACTCCATAACGAGCAGTACTTC. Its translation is CASSRPGLHNEQYF.

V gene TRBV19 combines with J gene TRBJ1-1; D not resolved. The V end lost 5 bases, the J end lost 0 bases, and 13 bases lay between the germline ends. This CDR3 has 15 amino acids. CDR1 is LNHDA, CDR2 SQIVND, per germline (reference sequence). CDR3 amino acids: CASSLGLSMNTEAFF. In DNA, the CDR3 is TGTGCCAGTAGTTTAGGGTTGTCTATGAACACTGAAGCTTTCTTT. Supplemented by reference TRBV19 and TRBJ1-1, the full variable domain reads DGGITQSPKYLFRKEGQNVTLSCEQNLNHDAMYWYRQDPGQGLRLIYYSQIVNDFQKGDIAEGYSVSREKKESFPLTVTSAQKNPTAFYLCASSLGLSMNTEAFFGQGTRLTVV.

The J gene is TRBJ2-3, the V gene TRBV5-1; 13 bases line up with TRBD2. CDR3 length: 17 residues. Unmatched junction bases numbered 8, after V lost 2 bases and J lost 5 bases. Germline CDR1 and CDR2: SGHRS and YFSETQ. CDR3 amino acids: CASSLLLAGGPRDTQYF. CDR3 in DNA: TGCGCCAGCAGCTTACTACTAGCGGGAGGGCCTCGAGATACGCAGTATTTT.

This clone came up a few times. As DNA, the CDR3 is TGCGCCAGCAGTCGGGACAGCGGACGACAAGAGACCCAGTACTTC. This codes for CASSRDSGRQETQYF. The chain combines TRBV5-1 with TRBJ2-5; the match to TRBD1 covers 7 bases. The trim removed 5 bases at V and 2 bases at J, leaving 9 bases unmatched. This CDR3 spans 15 amino acids. CDR1 and CDR2 (germline): SGHRS, YFSETQ.

CDR3 sequence (DNA): TGTGCCAGCAGCTTCTACAGTCTTAATTCACCCCTCCACTTT. Protein sequence: CASSFYSLNSPLHF. The rearrangement uses TRBV5-6 and TRBJ1-6, with D hard to call. This CDR3 is built from 14 residues. CDR1 and CDR2 from the germline V gene are SGHDT and YYEEEE. V was trimmed by 2 bases and J by 6 bases, leaving 9 bases between them. Complete variable domain (other parts from reference TRBV5-6 and TRBJ1-6): DAGVTQSPTHLIKTRGQQVTLRCSPKSGHDTVSWYQQALGQGPQFIFQYYEEEERQRGNFPDRFSGHQFPNYSSELNVNALLLGDSALYLCASSFYSLNSPLHFGNGTRLTVT.

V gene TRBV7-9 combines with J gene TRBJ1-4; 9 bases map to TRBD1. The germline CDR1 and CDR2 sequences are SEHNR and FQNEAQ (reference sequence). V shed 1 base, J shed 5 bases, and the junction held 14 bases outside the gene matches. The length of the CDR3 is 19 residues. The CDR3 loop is CASSLGGRDRARENEKLFF. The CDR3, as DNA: TGTGCCAGCAGCTTAGGGGGCCGGGACAGGGCGCGTGAGAATGAAAAACTGTTTTTT.

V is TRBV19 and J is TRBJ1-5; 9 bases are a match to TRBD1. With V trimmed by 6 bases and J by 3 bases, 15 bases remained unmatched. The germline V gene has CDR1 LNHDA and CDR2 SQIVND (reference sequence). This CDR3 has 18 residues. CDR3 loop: CASSPGTGSFISNQPQHF. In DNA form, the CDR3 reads TGTGCCAGTAGCCCCGGGACAGGGAGTTTTATCTCCAATCAGCCCCAGCATTTT.

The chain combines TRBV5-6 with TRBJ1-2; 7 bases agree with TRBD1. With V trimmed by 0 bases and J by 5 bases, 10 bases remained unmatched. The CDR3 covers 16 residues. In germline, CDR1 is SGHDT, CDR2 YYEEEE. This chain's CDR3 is CASSLGSIRGVYGYTF. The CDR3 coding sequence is TGTGCCAGCAGCTTGGGCTCGATCAGGGGGGTTTATGGCTACACCTTC.